The next 32 T cell receptor beta chains were all read from a single sample in a study of blood T cell repertoires in COVID-19. Method: immunoSEQ multiplex PCR; TCRdb's copy keeps in-frame clones and lacks some. The data show approximately 240,000 clones, roughly 87% seen once. Specimen: peripheral blood. These receptors came from a young woman who had recovered from COVID-19.

The chain employs TRBV9 and TRBJ1-5; D uncertain. CDR1 SGDLS and CDR2 YYNGEE come from the germline V gene. V lost 2 bases to trimming and J lost 3 bases, with 12 bases between them. The CDR3 consists of 15 residues. Written as DNA, the CDR3 is TGTGCCAGCAGCGTCGACGCGGGGATCAATCAGCCCCAGCATTTT. Translated, it gives CASSVDAGINQPQHF. Using reference TRBV9 and TRBJ1-5 for the parts outside the CDR3, the full variable domain is DSGVTQTPKHLITATGQRVTLRCSPRSGDLSVYWYQQSLDQGLQFLIQYYNGEERAKGNILERFSAQQFPDLHSELNLSSLELGDSALYFCASSVDAGINQPQHFGDGTRLSIL.

The J gene is TRBJ2-3, the V gene TRBV18; a possible D gene is TRBD2 (6 bases). The V gene lost 0 bases and the J gene lost 4 bases, with 14 bases spanning the gap. The germline V gene has CDR1 KGHSH and CDR2 LQKENI. The CDR3 totals 16 residues. This chain's CDR3 is CASSPPSGLRPDTQYF. Here the CDR3 DNA reads TGTGCCAGCTCACCACCGAGCGGGTTAAGGCCAGATACGCAGTATTTT.

The chain uses TRBV2 and TRBJ1-5; 8 bases agree with TRBD1. The CDR3 loop spans 15 amino acids. Germline V gene lookup returns CDR1 SNHLY and CDR2 FYNNEI. V lost 1 base, J lost 9 bases, and 8 bases stayed unmatched. The CDR3 DNA reads as TGTGCCAGCAGTGAAGAGGGACAGGCCCTAGGGCCCCAGCATTTT. It encodes CASSEEGQALGPQHF.

V is TRBV5-1 and J is TRBJ1-2; 9 bases fit TRBD1. Germline CDR1 and CDR2: SGHRS and YFSETQ. This CDR3 region has 15 residues. The J segment lost 0 bases and the V segment lost 6 bases, leaving 6 bases of the junction unmatched. In DNA form, the CDR3 reads TGCGCCAGCACCCCCGGGACAGGGTCTAACTATGGCTACACCTTC. Translation: CASTPGTGSNYGYTF.

The chain couples TRBV9 to TRBJ2-3; the match to TRBD2 covers 12 bases. Per the germline V gene, CDR1 is SGDLS and CDR2 is YYNGEE. The CDR3 length is 18 residues. V shed 1 base, J shed 6 bases, and the junction held 12 bases outside the gene matches. The CDR3 coding sequence is TGTGCCAGCAGCGTACAGACTAGCGGGAGCTCTACGGGGGATACGCAGTATTTT. Protein product: CASSVQTSGSSTGDTQYF.

CDR3 nucleotide sequence: TGTGCCAGCAGCAGGAGGGGCAGCAACCCTAGCACAGATACGCAGTATTTT. Residues: CASSRRGSNPSTDTQYF. This rearrangement joins TRBV9 to TRBJ2-3; weak D call: TRBD2 (6 bases). The V and J ends lost 4 bases and 0 bases respectively, with 18 bases between them. The CDR3 extends over 17 amino acids. Germline values: CDR1 SGDLS, CDR2 YYNGEE.

The chain has TRBV29-1 and TRBJ2-3; maybe TRBD2 (6 bases). V was shortened by 4 bases and J by 5 bases, with 13 bases between the two germline ends. The length of the CDR3 is 13 residues. Germline lookup yields CDR1 SQVTM and CDR2 ANQGSEA. The CDR3 reads CSVALGGVDTQYF. The CDR3 DNA sequence: TGCAGCGTTGCTCTGGGGGGAGTAGATACGCAGTATTTT.

V is TRBV7-2 and J is TRBJ2-5; D is possibly TRBD2 (5 bases). From germline, CDR1 is SGHTA and CDR2 FQGNSA. The CDR3 is made up of 14 amino acids. V dropped 4 bases and J dropped 4 bases, with 13 bases sitting between them. The CDR3 nucleotides are TGTGCCAGCAGCTCGCAACCCCGGGGAGAGACCCAGTACTTC. It codes for CASSSQPRGETQYF.

The gene calls are TRBV24-1 and TRBJ2-2, with 7 bases identical to TRBD1. The CDR3 has 16 amino acids. V lost 5 bases, J lost 1 base, and 6 bases stayed unmatched. Germline CDR1 KGHDR, CDR2 SFDVKD. CDR3 in amino acids: CATSAWGTENTGELFF. The CDR3 coding sequence is TGTGCCACCAGTGCCTGGGGGACAGAGAACACCGGGGAGCTGTTTTTT.

In the case of this clone: Just one base apart from a much larger clone, this may be a read error. J is TRBJ1-6 and V is TRBV11-2; possibly TRBD1 for D (6 bases). CDR3 length equals 14 residues. Per the germline V gene, CDR1 is SGHAT and CDR2 is FQNNGV. V was pared by 5 bases and J by 6 bases, with 11 bases between. In nucleotides, the CDR3 is TGTGCCAGCAGCCCCCCAGGGGCTAATTCACCCCTCCACTTT. This encodes CASSPPGANSPLHF.

There are a few counts of this clone. This sequence joins TRBV9 and TRBJ2-2, with a weak D call TRBD1 (5 bases). V lost 0 bases and J 7 bases, leaving 10 bases between the germline ends. The germline CDR1 and CDR2 sequences are SGDLS and YYNGEE. The CDR3 runs to 14 residues. CDR3 coding DNA: TGTGCCAGCAGCGTAGGTCCCCAGGGCGGGGAGCTGTTTTTT. Translating gives CASSVGPQGGELFF.

The chain joins TRBV6-2 or TRBV6-3 to TRBJ2-1; 7 bases agree with TRBD2. Trimming cost V 3 bases and J 12 bases; bases outside gene matches: 14. This CDR3 contains 15 residues. Germline CDR1 and CDR2: MNHEY and SVGEGT. For the CDR3, the DNA is TGTGCCAGCAGTTATCCGGGAGGTGGCGGGGGATGGCAGTTCTTC. Translating gives CASSYPGGGGGWQFF.

This rearrangement joins TRBV6-5 to TRBJ2-7, with TRBD2 matching 11 bases. The CDR3 is 12 residues long. Germline values: CDR1 MNHEY, CDR2 SVGAGI. V lost 6 bases to trimming and J lost 12 bases; unmatched junction nucleotides: 7. The CDR3 sequence is CASSLLAGDLYF. DNA for the CDR3: TGTGCCAGCAGCCTACTAGCGGGAGACTTGTACTTC.

The chain employs TRBV20-1 and TRBJ1-2, with 7 bases lining up with TRBD1. Trimming cost V 5 bases and J 4 bases; bases outside gene matches: 1. Per the germline V gene, CDR1 is DFQATT and CDR2 is SNEGSKA (reference sequence). This CDR3 is 11 amino acids long. The CDR3 nucleotides read TGCAGTGCTTCAGGGGGCTATGGCTACACCTTC. Its translation is CSASGGYGYTF.

The V and J genes are TRBV6-6 and TRBJ2-1; no clear D. CDR3 size: 16 residues. CDR1 is MNHNY, CDR2 SVGAGI, per germline (reference sequence). The germline V and J ends were trimmed by 5 bases and 0 bases, with 14 bases remaining between them. The CDR3 loop is CASSQVPSSSYNEQFF. The DNA of the CDR3 is TGTGCCAGCAGTCAAGTCCCTTCGAGCTCCTACAATGAGCAGTTCTTC.

J is TRBJ2-7 and V is TRBV28, with TRBD1 matching 11 bases. Trimming cost V 2 bases and J 4 bases; bases outside gene matches: 4. The CDR3 consists of 15 residues. Germline CDR1 MDHEN, CDR2 SYDVKM. Here the CDR3 DNA reads TGTGCCAGCAGTTTAGCCGGGACAGGGGGGTACGAGCAGTACTTC. It codes for CASSLAGTGGYEQYF.

This clone came up once. This chain links TRBV18 with TRBJ2-3; D is ambiguous. The CDR3 spans 15 residues. Germline V CDR1 and CDR2: KGHSH, LQKENI. Trimming took 5 bases from V and 0 from J, leaving 12 bases between them. The CDR3 loop reads CASSDLAASTDTQYF. The CDR3 region has the DNA TGTGCCAGCTCAGACCTTGCGGCTAGCACAGATACGCAGTATTTT.

The chain carries TRBV7-2 and TRBJ2-7; TRBD2 is a possible D gene (5 bases). The germline V and J ends were trimmed by 4 bases and 4 bases, with 17 bases remaining between them. In germline, CDR1 is SGHTA, CDR2 FQGNSA. The CDR3 sequence is 15 residues long. This chain's CDR3 is CASSSLAGGTYEQYF. The CDR3 DNA reads TGTGCCAGCAGCTCCCTAGCTGGAGGAACTTACGAGCAGTACTTC.

V usage is TRBV5-1 and J usage is TRBJ2-1, with 10 nucleotides matching TRBD1. V shed 4 bases, J shed 3 bases, and the junction held 4 bases outside the gene matches. Germline values: CDR1 SGHRS, CDR2 YFSETQ. The length of the CDR3 is 15 residues. The CDR3 loop is CASSTRTGGYNEQFF. In DNA, the CDR3 is TGCGCCAGCAGCACTCGGACAGGGGGCTACAATGAGCAGTTCTTC.

This clone has only one observation. The rearrangement joins TRBV10-3 to TRBJ1-6, with D unclear. Germline V CDR1 and CDR2: ENHRY, SYGVKD. The CDR3 has 12 residues. V was pared by 8 bases and J by 6 bases, with 8 bases between. The CDR3 DNA reads TGTGCCATCGCCTCGGGTAATTCACCCCTCCACTTT. Translating gives CAIASGNSPLHF.

The table lists this clone with a count of one. Different DNA sequences within this sample yield the same CDR3. V usage is TRBV4-1 and J usage is TRBJ2-7; D unresolved. The germline CDR1 and CDR2 sequences are MGHRA and YSYEKL. V was cut by 0 bases and J by 4 bases, with 4 bases left in between. The CDR3 covers 12 residues. The DNA of the CDR3 is TGCGCCAGCAGCCAAGACCGGTACGAGCAGTACTTC. This codes for CASSQDRYEQYF.

This clone was recorded a few times. V gene TRBV7-2 combines with J gene TRBJ2-1; D might be TRBD2 (5 bases). Between the trimmed V and J ends, which lost 1 base and 0 bases, there was a span of 13 bases. Germline assignment: CDR1 SGHTA and CDR2 FQGNSA. The CDR3 consists of 17 residues. CDR3 nucleotides: TGTGCCAGCAGCTTAGTTCGGGGAATGAGCTCCTACAATGAGCAGTTCTTC. This encodes CASSLVRGMSSYNEQFF.

The CDR3 loop reads CASSLGLRATPQHF. As DNA, the CDR3 is TGTGCCAGCAGTTTGGGGCTCAGGGCAACGCCCCAGCATTTT. The gene calls are TRBV27 and TRBJ1-5, with D possibly being TRBD1 (5 bases). CDR1 and CDR2 from the germline V gene are MNHEY and SMNVEV (reference sequence). This CDR3 is built from 14 residues. Between the trimmed V and J ends, which lost 3 bases and 9 bases, there was a span of 15 bases.

Ten or more counts support this clone. This rearrangement joins TRBV27 to TRBJ1-1; a possible D gene is TRBD1 (6 bases). The CDR3 is 13 amino acids. The V end lost 2 bases, the J end lost 9 bases, and 13 bases lay between the germline ends. Germline values: CDR1 MNHEY, CDR2 SMNVEV (reference sequence). The CDR3: CASSLGSWGQAFF. DNA of the CDR3: TGTGCCAGCAGTTTAGGGTCGTGGGGGCAAGCTTTCTTT.

The V call is TRBV5-6, the J call TRBJ2-7, with D perhaps TRBD1 (5 bases). Germline-derived CDR1 and CDR2 are SGHDT and YYEEEE. The CDR3 has 18 residues. V was cut by 4 bases and J by 2 bases, with 25 bases left in between. The CDR3: CASSPDNLLGTSAYEQYF. For the CDR3, the DNA is TGTGCCAGCAGCCCGGACAATCTCCTAGGAACGTCGGCCTACGAGCAGTACTTC.

This CDR3 reads CASSFIPGTGVRSYTF. In DNA form, the CDR3 reads TGCGCCAGCAGCTTTATTCCCGGGACAGGGGTTAGGAGCTACACCTTC. This chain uses TRBV4-1 with TRBJ1-2, with 10 nucleotides matching TRBD1. V lost 5 bases, J lost 9 bases, and 15 bases stayed unmatched. This CDR3 spans 16 amino acids. CDR1 is MGHRA and CDR2 is YSYEKL in the germline V gene.

This chain connects TRBV4-3 to TRBJ2-5; D might be TRBD2 (5 bases). Germline V CDR1 and CDR2: LGHNA, YSLEER. The CDR3 is 13 residues long. Trimming took off 5 bases at V and 1 base at J, with 8 bases between the two ends. The CDR3 nucleotides read TGCGCCAGCAGCGGGAGAATCCAAGAGACCCAGTACTTC. Protein product: CASSGRIQETQYF.

J is TRBJ1-5 and V is TRBV19, with TRBD1 identical over 11 bases. The junction had 15 bases not matched to a gene; V was cut back by 8 bases and J by 6 bases. The CDR3 is made up of 17 amino acids. Per germline, CDR1 LNHDA and CDR2 SQIVND (reference sequence). The CDR3 reads CASVPVGQGVSVQPQHF. The CDR3 coding sequence is TGTGCCAGTGTCCCCGTGGGACAGGGGGTTTCGGTTCAGCCCCAGCATTTT.

The gene calls are TRBV20-1 and TRBJ2-1; 10 nucleotides line up with TRBD2. The CDR3 contains 15 residues. CDR1 DFQATT and CDR2 SNEGSKA come from the germline V gene (reference sequence). The V segment lost 3 bases and the J segment 4 bases; nucleotides outside the gene matches: 6. The CDR3 is CSASATSGIYNEQFF. As DNA, the CDR3 is TGCAGTGCTAGTGCCACTAGCGGGATTTACAATGAGCAGTTCTTC.

The chain combines TRBV14 with TRBJ2-5; D remains unclear. The CDR3 extends over 12 amino acids. Germline CDR1 reads SGHDN; CDR2 reads FVKESK. V was cut by 0 bases and J by 6 bases, with 5 bases left in between. The CDR3: CASSQDWQTQYF. In DNA form, the CDR3 reads TGTGCCAGCAGCCAAGATTGGCAGACCCAGTACTTC.

V is TRBV6-1 and J is TRBJ1-2; a weak D match, TRBD1 (6 bases). V lost 2 bases to trimming and J lost 8 bases, with 15 bases between them. CDR1 and CDR2 from the germline V gene are MNHNS and SASEGT. This CDR3 region has 14 residues. This CDR3 reads CASSEKQGTRGYTF. CDR3 in DNA: TGTGCCAGCAGTGAAAAACAGGGCACTAGAGGCTACACCTTC.

CDR3 sequence: CASSNTLRAEYGYTF. CDR3 DNA: TGTGCCAGCAGTAACACCCTCAGGGCTGAGTATGGCTACACCTTC. The chain is built from TRBV6-1 and TRBJ1-2; D is perhaps TRBD1 (5 bases). The CDR3 contains 15 residues. From germline, CDR1 is MNHNS and CDR2 SASEGT. Deletions cut 5 bases from V and 5 bases from J, with 18 bases between.